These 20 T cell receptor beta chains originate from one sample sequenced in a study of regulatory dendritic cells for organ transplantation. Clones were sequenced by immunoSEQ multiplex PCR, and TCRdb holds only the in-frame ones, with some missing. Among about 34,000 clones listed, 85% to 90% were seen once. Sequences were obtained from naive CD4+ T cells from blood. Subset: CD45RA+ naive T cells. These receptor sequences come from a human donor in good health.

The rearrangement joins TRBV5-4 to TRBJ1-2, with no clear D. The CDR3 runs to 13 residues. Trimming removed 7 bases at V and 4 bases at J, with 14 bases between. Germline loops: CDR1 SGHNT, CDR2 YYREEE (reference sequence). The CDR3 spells CASSDLRGYGYTF. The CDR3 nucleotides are TGTGCCAGCTCGGATCTCCGGGGCTATGGCTACACCTTC.

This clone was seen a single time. The CDR3 nucleotides are TGTGCCATCAGTGAGACAGAACTAGCGGATACCTACGAGCAGTACTTC. Translated: CAISETELADTYEQYF. The chain links TRBV10-3 to TRBJ2-7; TRBD2 matches at 8 bases. Germline V CDR1 and CDR2: ENHRY, SYGVKD. The CDR3 loop spans 16 amino acids. V was pared by 2 bases and J by 2 bases, with 8 bases of the junction left unmatched.

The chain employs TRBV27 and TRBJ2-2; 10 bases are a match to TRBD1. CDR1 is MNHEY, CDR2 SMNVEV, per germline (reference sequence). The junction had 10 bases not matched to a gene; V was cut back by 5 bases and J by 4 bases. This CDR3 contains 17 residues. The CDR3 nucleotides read TGTGCCAGCAGTACCTGGGACAGGGGTCCATCCACCGGGGAGCTGTTTTTT. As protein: CASSTWDRGPSTGELFF.

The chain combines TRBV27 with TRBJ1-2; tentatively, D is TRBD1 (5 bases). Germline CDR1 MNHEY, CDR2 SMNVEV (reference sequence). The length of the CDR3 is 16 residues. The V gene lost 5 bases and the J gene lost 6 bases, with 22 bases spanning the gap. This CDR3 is CASSARLVLGGNGYTF. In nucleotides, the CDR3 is TGTGCCAGCAGTGCACGACTGGTTCTGGGGGGGAATGGCTACACCTTC.

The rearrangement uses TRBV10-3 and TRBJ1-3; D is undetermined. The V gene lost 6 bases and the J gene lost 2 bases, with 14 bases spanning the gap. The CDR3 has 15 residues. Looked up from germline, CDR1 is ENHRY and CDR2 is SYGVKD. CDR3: CAIRSGVSAGNTIYF. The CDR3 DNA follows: TGTGCCATCAGATCAGGAGTGTCGGCTGGAAACACCATATATTTT.

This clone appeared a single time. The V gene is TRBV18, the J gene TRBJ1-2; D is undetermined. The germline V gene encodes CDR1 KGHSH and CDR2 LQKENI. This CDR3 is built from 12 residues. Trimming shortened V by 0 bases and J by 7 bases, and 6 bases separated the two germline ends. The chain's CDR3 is CASSPPRAGYTF. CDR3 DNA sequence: TGTGCCAGCTCACCACCACGAGCTGGCTACACCTTC.

The CDR3, as DNA: TGTGCCAGCAGCTTAGGCCGGGACAGAGTCTATGGCTACACCTTC. It specifies CASSLGRDRVYGYTF. The rearrangement links TRBV7-2 to TRBJ1-2; 7 bases fit TRBD1. Germline-derived CDR1 and CDR2 are SGHTA and FQGNSA. With 1 base clipped from V and 4 bases from J, the junction kept 6 bases outside the gene matches. The CDR3 consists of 15 residues.

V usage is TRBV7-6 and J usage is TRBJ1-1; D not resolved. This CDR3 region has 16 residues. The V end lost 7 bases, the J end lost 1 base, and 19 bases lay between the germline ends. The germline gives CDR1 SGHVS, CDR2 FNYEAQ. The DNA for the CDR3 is TGTGCCAGCATACGGGATGTGGCACGGCCGAACACTGAAGCTTTCTTT. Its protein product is CASIRDVARPNTEAFF.

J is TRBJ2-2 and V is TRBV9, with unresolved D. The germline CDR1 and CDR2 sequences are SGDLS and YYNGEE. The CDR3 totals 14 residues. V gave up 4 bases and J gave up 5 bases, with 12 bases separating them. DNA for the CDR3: TGTGCCAGCAGCCCAAGAAGCCTTACCGGGGAGCTGTTTTTT. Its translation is CASSPRSLTGELFF.

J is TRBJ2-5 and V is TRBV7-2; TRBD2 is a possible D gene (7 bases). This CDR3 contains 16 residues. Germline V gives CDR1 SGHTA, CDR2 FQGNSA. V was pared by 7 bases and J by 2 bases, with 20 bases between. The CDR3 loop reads CASNPWGGAEQETQYF. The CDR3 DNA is TGTGCCAGCAACCCGTGGGGGGGGGCCGAACAAGAGACCCAGTACTTC. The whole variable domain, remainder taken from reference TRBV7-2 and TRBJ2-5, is GAGVSQSPSNKVTEKGKDVELRCDPISGHTALYWYRQSLGQGLEFLIYFQGNSAPDKSGLPSDRFSAERTGGSVSTLTIQRTQQEDSAVYLCASNPWGGAEQETQYFGPGTRLLVL.

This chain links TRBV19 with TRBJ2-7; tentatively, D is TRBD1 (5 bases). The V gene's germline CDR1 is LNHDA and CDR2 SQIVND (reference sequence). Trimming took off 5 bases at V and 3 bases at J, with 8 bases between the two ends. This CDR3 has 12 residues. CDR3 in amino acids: CASSLQGYEQYF. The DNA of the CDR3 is TGTGCCAGTAGTTTGCAGGGCTACGAGCAGTACTTC.

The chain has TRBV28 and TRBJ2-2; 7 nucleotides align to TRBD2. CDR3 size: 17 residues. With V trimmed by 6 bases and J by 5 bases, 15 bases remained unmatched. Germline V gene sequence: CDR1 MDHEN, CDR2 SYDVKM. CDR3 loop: CASSPIAGDLGTGELFF. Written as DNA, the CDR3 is TGTGCCAGCAGCCCCATTGCGGGAGACTTGGGAACCGGGGAGCTGTTTTTT.

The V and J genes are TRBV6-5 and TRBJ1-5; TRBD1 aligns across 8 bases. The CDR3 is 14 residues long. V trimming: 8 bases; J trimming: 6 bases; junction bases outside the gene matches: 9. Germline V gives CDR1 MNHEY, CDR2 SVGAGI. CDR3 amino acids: CASRRTGSGQPQHF. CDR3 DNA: TGTGCCAGCCGCCGGACAGGGTCCGGTCAGCCCCAGCATTTT.

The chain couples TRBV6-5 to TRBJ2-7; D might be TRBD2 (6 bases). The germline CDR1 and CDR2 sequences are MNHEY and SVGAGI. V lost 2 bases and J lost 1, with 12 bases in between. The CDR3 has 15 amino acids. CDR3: CASSYGRERSYEQYF. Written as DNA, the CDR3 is TGTGCCAGCAGTTACGGTCGGGAGCGGTCCTACGAGCAGTACTTC.

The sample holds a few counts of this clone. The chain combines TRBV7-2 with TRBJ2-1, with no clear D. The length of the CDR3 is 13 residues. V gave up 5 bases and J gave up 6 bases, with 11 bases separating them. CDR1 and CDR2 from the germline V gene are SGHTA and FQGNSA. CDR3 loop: CASSERTSNEQFF. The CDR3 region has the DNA TGTGCCAGCAGCGAAAGAACCTCCAATGAGCAGTTCTTC.

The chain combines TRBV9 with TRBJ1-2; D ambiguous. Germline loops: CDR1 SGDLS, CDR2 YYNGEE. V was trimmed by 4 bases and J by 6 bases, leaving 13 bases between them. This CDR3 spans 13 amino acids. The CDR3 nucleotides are TGTGCCAGCAGCCCCGACAATGTGGATGGCTACACCTTC. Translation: CASSPDNVDGYTF. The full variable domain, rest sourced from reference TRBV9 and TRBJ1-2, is DSGVTQTPKHLITATGQRVTLRCSPRSGDLSVYWYQQSLDQGLQFLIQYYNGEERAKGNILERFSAQQFPDLHSELNLSSLELGDSALYFCASSPDNVDGYTFGSGTRLTVV.

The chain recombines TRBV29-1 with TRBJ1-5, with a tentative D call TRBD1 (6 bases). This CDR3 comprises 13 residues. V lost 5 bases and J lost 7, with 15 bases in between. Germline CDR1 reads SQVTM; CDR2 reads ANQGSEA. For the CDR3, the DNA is TGCAGCGTTAAGGGGGAGTGGGAGCAGCCCCAGCATTTT. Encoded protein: CSVKGEWEQPQHF.

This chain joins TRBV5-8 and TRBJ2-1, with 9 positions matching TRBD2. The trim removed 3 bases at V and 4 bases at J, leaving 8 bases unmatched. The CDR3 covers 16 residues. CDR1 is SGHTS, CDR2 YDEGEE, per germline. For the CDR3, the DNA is TGTGCCAGCAGCTCCTGGAATCTAGCGGGGTACAATGAGCAGTTCTTC. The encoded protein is CASSSWNLAGYNEQFF.

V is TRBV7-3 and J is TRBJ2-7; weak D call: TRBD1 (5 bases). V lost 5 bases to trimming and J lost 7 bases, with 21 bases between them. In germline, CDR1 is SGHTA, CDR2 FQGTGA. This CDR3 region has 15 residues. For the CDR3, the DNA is TGTGCCAGCAGCGCCGGGCAGGGAAAGTTAGAGGAGCAGTACTTC. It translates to CASSAGQGKLEEQYF.

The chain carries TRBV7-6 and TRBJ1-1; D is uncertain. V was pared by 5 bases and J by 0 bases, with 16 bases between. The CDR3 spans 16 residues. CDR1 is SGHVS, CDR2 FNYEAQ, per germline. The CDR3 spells CASSRPRGNMNTEAFF. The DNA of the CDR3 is TGTGCCAGCAGCCGCCCCCGGGGAAACATGAACACTGAAGCTTTCTTT.